This TCR beta chain emerged from a study of blood T cell repertoires in COVID-19. Original data processing: Quantification of nucleated cells was approximated via reference gene primer amplification. Here immunoSEQ multiplex PCR was the method, and the copy in TCRdb shows in-frame clones only, minus some. V and J calls and clone size are given by that table; D and trimming were obtained from the DNA. The profile covers approximately 90,000 clones, with 85% appearing a single time and around 4.1% taken by the ten largest. The sequence derives from a man aged 60 to 69 with acute or convalescent COVID-19. Source material: peripheral blood.

CDR3: CASSFGQSGNEQYF. The CDR3 DNA follows: TGCGCCAGCAGCTTCGGACAGAGCGGGAACGAGCAGTACTTC. This chain links TRBV5-1 with TRBJ2-7, with a weak D call TRBD2 (7 bases). V was trimmed by 2 bases and J by 5 bases, leaving 14 bases between them. Germline V gene sequence: CDR1 SGHRS, CDR2 YFSETQ. The CDR3 contains 14 residues.